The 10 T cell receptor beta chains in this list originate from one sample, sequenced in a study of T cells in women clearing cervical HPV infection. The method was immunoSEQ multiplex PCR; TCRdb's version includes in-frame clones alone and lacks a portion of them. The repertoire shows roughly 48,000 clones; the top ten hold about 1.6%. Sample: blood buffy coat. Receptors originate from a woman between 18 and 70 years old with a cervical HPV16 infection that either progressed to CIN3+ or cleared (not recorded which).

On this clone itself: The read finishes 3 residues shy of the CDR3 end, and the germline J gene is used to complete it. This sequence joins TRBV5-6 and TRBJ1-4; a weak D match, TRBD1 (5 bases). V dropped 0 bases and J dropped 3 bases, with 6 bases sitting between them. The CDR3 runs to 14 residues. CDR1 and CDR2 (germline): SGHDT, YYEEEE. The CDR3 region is CASSLGQPNEKLFF. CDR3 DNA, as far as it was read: TGTGCCAGCAGCTTGGGACAGCCTAATGAAAAA.

CDR3 sequence: CASSGGGLAGVNEQFF. Incomplete CDR3 DNA: TGTGCCAGTAGTGGGGGGGGACTAGCGGGAGTTAATGAG. The chain combines TRBV19 with TRBJ2-1; 14 bases align to TRBD2. The CDR3 end falls 3 residues outside the read, so it is completed with the germline J gene. This CDR3 contains 16 residues. The V and J ends lost 5 bases and 7 bases, in that order; junction bases with no gene match: 7. From germline, CDR1 is LNHDA and CDR2 SQIVND (reference sequence).

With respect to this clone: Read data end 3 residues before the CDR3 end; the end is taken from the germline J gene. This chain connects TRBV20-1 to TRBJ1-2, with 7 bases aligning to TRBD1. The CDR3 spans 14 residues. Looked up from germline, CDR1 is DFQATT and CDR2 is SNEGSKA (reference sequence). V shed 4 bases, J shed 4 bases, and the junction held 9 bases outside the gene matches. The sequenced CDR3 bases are TGCAGTGCTACCGGGACAGCCATCCCCTATGGC. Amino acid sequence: CSATGTAIPYG. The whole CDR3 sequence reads CSATGTAIPYGYTF.

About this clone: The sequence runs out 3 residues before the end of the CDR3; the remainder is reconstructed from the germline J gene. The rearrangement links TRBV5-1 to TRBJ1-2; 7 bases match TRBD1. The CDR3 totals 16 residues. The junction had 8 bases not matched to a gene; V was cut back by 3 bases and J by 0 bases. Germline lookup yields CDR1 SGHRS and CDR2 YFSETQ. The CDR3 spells CASSWGPGQPNYGYTF. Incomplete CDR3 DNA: TGCGCCAGCAGCTGGGGACCGGGACAGCCTAACTATGGC.

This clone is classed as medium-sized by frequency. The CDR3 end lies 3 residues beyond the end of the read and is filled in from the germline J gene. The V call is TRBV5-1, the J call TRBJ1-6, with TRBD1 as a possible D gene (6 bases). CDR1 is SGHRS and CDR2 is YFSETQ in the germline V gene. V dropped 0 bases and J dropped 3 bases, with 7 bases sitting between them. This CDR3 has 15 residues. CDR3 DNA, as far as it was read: TGCGCCAGCAGCTTGGAAGGGGGCTATAATTCACCC. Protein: CASSLEGGYNSP. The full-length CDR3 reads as CASSLEGGYNSPLHF.

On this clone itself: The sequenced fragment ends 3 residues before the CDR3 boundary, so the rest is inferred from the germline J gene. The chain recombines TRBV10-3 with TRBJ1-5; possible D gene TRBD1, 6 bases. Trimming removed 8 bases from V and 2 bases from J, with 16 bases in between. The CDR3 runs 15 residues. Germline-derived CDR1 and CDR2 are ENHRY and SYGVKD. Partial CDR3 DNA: TGTGCCATCGGACAGTCTCAGAGCGGCAATCAGCCC. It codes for CAIGQSQSGNQP. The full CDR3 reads CAIGQSQSGNQPQHF.

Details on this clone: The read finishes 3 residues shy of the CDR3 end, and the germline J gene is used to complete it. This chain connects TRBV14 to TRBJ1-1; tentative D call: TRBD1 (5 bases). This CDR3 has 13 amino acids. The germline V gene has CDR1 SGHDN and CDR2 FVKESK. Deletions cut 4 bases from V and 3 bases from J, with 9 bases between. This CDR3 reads CASSLRGDTEAFF. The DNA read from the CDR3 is TGTGCCAGCAGCCTCCGGGGGGACACTGAA.

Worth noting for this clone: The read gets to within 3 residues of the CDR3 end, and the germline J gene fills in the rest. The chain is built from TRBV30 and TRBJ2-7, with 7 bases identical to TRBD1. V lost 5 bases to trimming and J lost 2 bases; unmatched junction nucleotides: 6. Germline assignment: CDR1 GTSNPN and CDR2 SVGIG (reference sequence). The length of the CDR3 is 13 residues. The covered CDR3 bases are TGTGCCTGGTGCCCGGGACAGCCCTACGAG. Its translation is CAWCPGQPYE. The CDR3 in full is CAWCPGQPYEQYF.

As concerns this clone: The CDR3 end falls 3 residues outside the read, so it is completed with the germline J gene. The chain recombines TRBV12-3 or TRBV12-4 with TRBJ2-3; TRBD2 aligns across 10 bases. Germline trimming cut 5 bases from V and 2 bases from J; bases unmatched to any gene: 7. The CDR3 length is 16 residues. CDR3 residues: CASSPGLAENTDTQYF. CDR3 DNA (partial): TGTGCCAGCAGTCCCGGACTAGCGGAGAACACAGATACG.

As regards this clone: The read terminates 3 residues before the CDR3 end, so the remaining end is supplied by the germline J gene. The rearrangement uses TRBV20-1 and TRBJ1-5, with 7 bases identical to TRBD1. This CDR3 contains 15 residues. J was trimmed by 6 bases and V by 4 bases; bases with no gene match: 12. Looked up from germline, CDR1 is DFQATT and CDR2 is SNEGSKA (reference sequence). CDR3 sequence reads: CSAIEGGRGAQPQHF. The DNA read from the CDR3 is TGCAGTGCTATAGAAGGGGGCAGGGGAGCTCAGCCC.